This paragraph reports one T cell receptor (beta chain). Its matching antigen is unknown. Other DNA variants within this sample encode the same CDR3. V was pared by 3 bases and J by 1 base, with 4 bases of the junction left unmatched. CDR3 size: 15 residues. Per germline, CDR1 MGHRA and CDR2 YSYEKL. CD45RO-negative CD8 cells positively selected for CCR7 made up the naive population, which excluded terminally differentiated effector memory CD45RA+ cells. Sequencing was performed with immunoSEQ multiplex PCR; in TCRdb, only in-frame clones are kept and a portion is missing. The table shows more than 2 million clones, with about 94% occurring only once. The data are from a study of shared clonotypes between healthy human individuals. Study summary: Each donor had three CD4 naive, three CD4 memory, two CD8 naive and one CD8 memory plate. General study results and limits: Large depth notwithstanding, sorted-subset sequencing proved incomplete by rarefaction.

The TCR comes from a man younger than 30 in good health. Some clones in this sample may be carry-over from other donors' samples. Sequenced: naive CD8+ T cells from PBMCs. The V and J genes are TRBV4-1 and TRBJ1-1; 8 bases fit TRBD1. The CDR3 is CASSQVTGGNTEAFF. CDR3 in DNA: TGCGCCAGCAGCCAGGTAACAGGGGGGAACACTGAAGCTTTCTTT.